The clone carrying this TCR beta chain was observed a handful of times. Antigen specificity is unknown. This may be a read error: a much more frequent sequence differs by one nucleotide. Ophthalmopathy cases scored 3 or more on the Clinical Activity Score and 4 or more on NOSPECS grade, with duration below 3 months. In making diagnoses, clinical symptoms, serum thyroxine and TRAb, thyroid ultrasound and orbital computed tomography were all used. This record comes from a study of T cells in Graves' hyperthyroidism and ophthalmopathy. Findings and limits, study-wide: For ophthalmopathy, model prediction preceded onset by a median about six months. Among thyroid clonotypes expanded above 0.001, most also appeared in blood.

The TCR beta CDR3 regions underwent amplification using RNA transcripts as the source. During a first-round RT-PCR of the TCR CDR3, the HTBI primer set was used. In TCRdb, the multiplex PCR reads were re-called with MiXCR into one record per CDR3 protein. The sample lists under 350,000 distinct CDR3 sequences, around 15% seen once, with about 37% in the top ten. Per germline, CDR1 SGHAT and CDR2 FQNNGV. The CDR3 runs 13 residues. The clonotype originates from a woman in her 40s with Graves' ophthalmopathy. Source material: blood. The chain has TRBV11-2 and TRBJ1-1, with TRBD1 as a possible D gene (5 bases). The DNA for the CDR3 is TGTGCCAGCAGCTTTTCTGAGGGGACTGAAGCTCTCTTT. Translation: CASSFSEGTEALF.